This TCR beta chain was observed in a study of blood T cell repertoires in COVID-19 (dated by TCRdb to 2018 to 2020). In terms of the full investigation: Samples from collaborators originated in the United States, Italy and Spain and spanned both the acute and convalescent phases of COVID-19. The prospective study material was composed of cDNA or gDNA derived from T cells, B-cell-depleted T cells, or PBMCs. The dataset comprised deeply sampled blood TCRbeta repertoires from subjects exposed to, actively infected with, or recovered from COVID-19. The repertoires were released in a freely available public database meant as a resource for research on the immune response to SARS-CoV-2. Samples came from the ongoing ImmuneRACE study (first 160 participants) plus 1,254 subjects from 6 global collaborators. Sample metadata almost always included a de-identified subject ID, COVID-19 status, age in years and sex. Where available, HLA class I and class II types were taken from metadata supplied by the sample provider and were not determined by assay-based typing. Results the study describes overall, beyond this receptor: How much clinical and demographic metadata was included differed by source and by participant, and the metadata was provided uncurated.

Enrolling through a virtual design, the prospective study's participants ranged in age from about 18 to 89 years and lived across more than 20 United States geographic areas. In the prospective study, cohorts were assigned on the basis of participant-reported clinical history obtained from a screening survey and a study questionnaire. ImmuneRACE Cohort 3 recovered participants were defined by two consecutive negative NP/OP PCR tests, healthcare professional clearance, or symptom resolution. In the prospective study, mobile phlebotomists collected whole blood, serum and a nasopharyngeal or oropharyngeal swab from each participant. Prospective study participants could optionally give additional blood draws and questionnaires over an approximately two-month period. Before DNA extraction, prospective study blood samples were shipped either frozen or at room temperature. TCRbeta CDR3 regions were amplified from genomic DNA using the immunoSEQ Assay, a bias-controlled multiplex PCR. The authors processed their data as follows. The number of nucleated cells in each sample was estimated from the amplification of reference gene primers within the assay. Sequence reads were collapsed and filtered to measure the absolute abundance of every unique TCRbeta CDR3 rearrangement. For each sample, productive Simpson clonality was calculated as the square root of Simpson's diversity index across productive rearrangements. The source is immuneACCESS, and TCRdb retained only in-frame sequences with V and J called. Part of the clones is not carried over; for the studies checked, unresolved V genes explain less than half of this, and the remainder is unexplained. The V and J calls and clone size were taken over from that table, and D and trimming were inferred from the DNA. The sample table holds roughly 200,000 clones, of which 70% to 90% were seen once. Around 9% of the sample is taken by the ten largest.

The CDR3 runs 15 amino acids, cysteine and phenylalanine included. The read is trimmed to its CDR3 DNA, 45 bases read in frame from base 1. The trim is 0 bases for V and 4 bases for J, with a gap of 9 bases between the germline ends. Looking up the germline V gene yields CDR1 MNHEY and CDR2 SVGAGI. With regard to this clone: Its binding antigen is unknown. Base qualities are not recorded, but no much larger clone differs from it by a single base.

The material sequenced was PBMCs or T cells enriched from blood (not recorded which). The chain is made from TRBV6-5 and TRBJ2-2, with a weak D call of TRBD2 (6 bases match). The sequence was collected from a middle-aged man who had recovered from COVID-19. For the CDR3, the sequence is CASSYSGLLTGELFF. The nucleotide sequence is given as TGTGCCAGCAGTTACTCGGGACTCCTCACCGGGGAGCTGTTTTTT.